This TCR beta chain was retrieved from a study of cytomegalovirus exposure and HLA in healthy donors. The CDR3 spans 13 residues. CDR1 and CDR2 from the germline V gene are MNHNY and SVGAGI (reference sequence). V trimming: 6 bases; J trimming: 6 bases; junction bases outside the gene matches: 5. Overall study results and limits: Clonal expansion was found to be greater in HLA-associated TCR beta chains than in equally common others in a later analysis.

The PCR made use of 60 Vbeta and 13 Jbeta primers. Clones were sequenced by immunoSEQ multiplex PCR, and TCRdb holds only the in-frame ones, with some missing. The sample lists fewer than 200,000 clones, almost 80% occurring once. This clone was counted a few times. The antigen is unknown. The sequence derives from a man aged 35 to 55 in good health and CMV-seropositive. Material: PBMCs. V and J are TRBV6-6 and TRBJ1-3, with 7 bases that match TRBD1. DNA of the CDR3: TGTGCCAGCAGCCAGGGGGTGGAAAACACCATATATTTT. It encodes CASSQGVENTIYF.